The following is a TCR beta chain sequence with its context. The target antigen is unknown. This sample is drawn from a study of shared clonotypes between healthy human individuals. General observations from the study: Clonotypes shared by all four sorted-subset donors had higher generation probabilities than non-shared clonotypes. The rarefaction results pointed to incomplete sorted-subset sequencing despite large depth.

CDR1 is SGHVS and CDR2 is FQNEAQ in the germline V gene. The CDR3 has 14 amino acids. The V and J ends lost 7 bases and 4 bases respectively, with 16 bases between them. Some clones are missing from TCRdb's copy, which holds only in-frame ones; the method was immunoSEQ multiplex PCR. Among approximately 2.3 million clones listed, over 85% were seen once. The CD4+ fraction was divided into a CD45RA+ naive subset and a CD45RA-negative memory subset. Sequenced: naive CD4+ T cells from PBMCs. Subset defined: CD45RA+ positively selected. The chain combines TRBV7-8 with TRBJ2-5; TRBD2 might be the D (7 bases). This TCR was recovered from a man younger than 35 in good health. Some clones in this sample may be carry-over from other donors' samples. CDR3 DNA sequence: TGTGCCAGCACCCTAGGGGGGGAGTCAGAGACCCAGTACTTC. Protein sequence: CASTLGGESETQYF. Supplemented by reference TRBV7-8 and TRBJ2-5, the full variable domain reads GAGVSQSPRYKVAKRGQDVALRCDPISGHVSLFWYQQALGQGPEFLTYFQNEAQLDKSGLPSDRFFAERPEGSVSTLKIQRTQQEDSAVYLCASTLGGESETQYFGPGTRLLVL.